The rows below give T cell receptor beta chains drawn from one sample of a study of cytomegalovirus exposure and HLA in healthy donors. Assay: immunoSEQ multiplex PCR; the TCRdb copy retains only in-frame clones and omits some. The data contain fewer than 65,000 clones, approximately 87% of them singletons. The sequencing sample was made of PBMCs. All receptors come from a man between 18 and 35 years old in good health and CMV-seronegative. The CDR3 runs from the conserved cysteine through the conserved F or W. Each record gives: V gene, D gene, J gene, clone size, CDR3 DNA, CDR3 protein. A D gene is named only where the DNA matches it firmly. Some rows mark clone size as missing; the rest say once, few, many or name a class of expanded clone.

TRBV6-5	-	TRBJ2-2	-	TGTGCCAGCAGACGGACAGAACGGACCGGGGAGCTGTTTTTT	CASRRTERTGELFF
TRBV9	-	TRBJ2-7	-	TGTGCCAGCAGCGGAATCGGAGGGCTCAACGAGCAGTACTTC	CASSGIGGLNEQYF
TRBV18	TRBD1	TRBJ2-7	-	TGTGCCAGCTCACCATCAATATCAGGGGGCGGCGAGCAGTACTTC	CASSPSISGGGEQYF
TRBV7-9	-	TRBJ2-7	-	TGTGCCAGCAGCTTAGTTACAGCTTACGAGCAGTACTTC	CASSLVTAYEQYF
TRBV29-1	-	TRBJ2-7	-	TGCAGCGTTGCGCAGACTGATACCTACGAGCAGTACTTC	CSVAQTDTYEQYF
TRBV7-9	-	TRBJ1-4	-	TGTGCCAGCAGCATACTCAGAGGGGAAAAACTGTTTTTT	CASSILRGEKLFF
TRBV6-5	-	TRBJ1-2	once	TGTGCCAGCAGTTACTCACCTGACACGGCCGGCTACACCTTC	CASSYSPDTAGYTF
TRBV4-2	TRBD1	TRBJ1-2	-	TGTGCCAGCAGCCAAGATAGGGGACAGGGGGATAACTATGGCTACACCTTC	CASSQDRGQGDNYGYTF
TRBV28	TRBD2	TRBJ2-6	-	TGTGCCAGCAGTCCCCACAAAGCGGGGGACTCCTCTGGGGCCAACGTCCTGACTTTC	CASSPHKAGDSSGANVLTF
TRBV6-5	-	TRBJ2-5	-	TGTGCCAGCAGTTACTCGAAAACGGGACAAGAGACCCAGTACTTC	CASSYSKTGQETQYF
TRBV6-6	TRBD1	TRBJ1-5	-	TGTGCCAGCAGACCCGACAGGGCCAGCAATCAGCCCCAGCATTTT	CASRPDRASNQPQHF
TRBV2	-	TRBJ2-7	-	TGTGCCAGCGGGGACACCTACGAGCAGTACTTC	CASGDTYEQYF
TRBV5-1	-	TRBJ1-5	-	TGCGCCAGCAGCTCGGAGATCGAGGGGCCCCAGCATTTT	CASSSEIEGPQHF
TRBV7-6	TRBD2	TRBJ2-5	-	TGTGCCAGCAGCTTGGGCGGGGGGGCCGGCGAGACCCAGTACTTC	CASSLGGGAGETQYF
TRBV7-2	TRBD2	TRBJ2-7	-	TGTGCCAGCAACCTCCCAGGCGGGGGGGGATCCTACGAGCAGTACTTC	CASNLPGGGGSYEQYF
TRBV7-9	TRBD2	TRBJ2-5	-	TGTGCCAGCACTCCGGGACTAGCAGAAGAGACCCAGTACTTC	CASTPGLAEETQYF
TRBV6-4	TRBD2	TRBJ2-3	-	TGTGCCAGCAGTATTAGCGGGGGCACAGATACGCAGTATTTT	CASSISGGTDTQYF
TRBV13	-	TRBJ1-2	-	TGTGCCAGCAGCTTTCAGGGTGCTTACTATGGCTACACCTTC	CASSFQGAYYGYTF
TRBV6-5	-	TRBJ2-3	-	TGTGCCAGCAGTTACTCGGGGGCTAGCACAGATACGCAGTATTTT	CASSYSGASTDTQYF
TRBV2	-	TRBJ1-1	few	TGTGCCAGCAATGTCGGGCAGGGCACTGAAGCTTTCTTT	CASNVGQGTEAFF
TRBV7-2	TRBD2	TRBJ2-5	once	TGTGCCAGCAGCTTAAGCGGGGGGGCCGGGAAGACCCAGTACTTC	CASSLSGGAGKTQYF
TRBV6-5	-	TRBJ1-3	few	TGTGCCAGCAGTTCGCCGAGCTCTGGAAACACCATATATTTT	CASSSPSSGNTIYF
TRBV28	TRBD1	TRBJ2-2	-	TGTGCCAGCAGCCCAAGACAGGGGGCCCTGTCGGGGGAGCTGTTTTTT	CASSPRQGALSGELFF
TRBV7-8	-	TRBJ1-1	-	TGTGCCAGCAGCCCCGCCGCCGGGGTCACTGAAGCTTTCTTT	CASSPAAGVTEAFF
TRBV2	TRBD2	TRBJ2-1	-	TGTGCCAGCACTTCCGGGGGGGGTTACAATGAGCAGTTCTTC	CASTSGGGYNEQFF
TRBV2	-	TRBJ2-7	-	TGTGCCAGCAGTTACTACGAGCAGTACTTC	CASSYYEQYF
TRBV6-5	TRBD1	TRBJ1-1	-	TGTGCCAGCAGAACCCCGACAGGGCTGAACACTGAAGCTTTCTTT	CASRTPTGLNTEAFF
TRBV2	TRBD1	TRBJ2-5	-	TGTGCCAGCAGTGTTATATGGACAGGGCCCCAAGAGACCCAGTACTTC	CASSVIWTGPQETQYF
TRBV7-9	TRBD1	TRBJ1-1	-	TGTGCCAGCAGCTTAAGTCCACAGGGGAGGCCTGAAGCTTTCTTT	CASSLSPQGRPEAFF
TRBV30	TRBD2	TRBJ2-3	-	TGTGCCTGGCGACTAGCGGGGGGCCGGGCAGATACGCAGTATTTT	CAWRLAGGRADTQYF
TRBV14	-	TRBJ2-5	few	TGTGCCAGCTGGAAGACAGGAGTTCTACAAGAGACCCAGTACTTC	CASWKTGVLQETQYF
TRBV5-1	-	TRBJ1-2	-	TGCGCCAGCAGCTTGACCGCTGGGGCGGCTAATTATGGCTACACCTTC	CASSLTAGAANYGYTF
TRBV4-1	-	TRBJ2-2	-	TGCGCCAGCAGCTCGGGAGAGAACACCGGGGAGCTGTTTTTT	CASSSGENTGELFF
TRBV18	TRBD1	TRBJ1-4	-	TGTGCCAGCTCGCTAGGAGGGGGCCCAGACGAAAAACTGTTTTTT	CASSLGGGPDEKLFF
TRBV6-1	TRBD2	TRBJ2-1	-	TGTGCCAGCAGAGGGACTAGCGGCTACAATGAGCAGTTCTTC	CASRGTSGYNEQFF
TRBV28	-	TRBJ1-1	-	TGTGCCAGCAGTCTTATAGTGAACACTGAAGCTTTCTTT	CASSLIVNTEAFF
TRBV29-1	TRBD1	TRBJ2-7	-	TGCAGCGTCATTCTTCAGGGGGACGAGCAGTACTTC	CSVILQGDEQYF
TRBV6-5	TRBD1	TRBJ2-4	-	TGTGCCAGCCGGGACAGAGTAGCCAAAAACATTCAGTACTTC	CASRDRVAKNIQYF
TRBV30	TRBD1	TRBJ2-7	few	TGTGCCTGGAGTAAAGGGACAGGGGCGACCTACGAGCAGTACTTC	CAWSKGTGATYEQYF
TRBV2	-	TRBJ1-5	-	TGTGCCAGCAGTCGAAGGGGGGGTGATCAGCCCCAGCATTTT	CASSRRGGDQPQHF
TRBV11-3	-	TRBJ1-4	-	TGTGCCAGCAGCTTACAGGGGTCGAGGGAAAAACTGTTTTTT	CASSLQGSREKLFF